This TCR beta chain was sequenced for a study of T cell responses to AZD1222 COVID-19 vaccine. The study's findings and limits: Close to half of all spike-specific TCRs reportedly target regions of the variants that are unmutated. Rises in breadth and depth of Spike-specific TCRs came after two AZD1222 doses. Samples come after the peak T cell response, not at day 14. Distributed over spike, vaccine-associated CD4 TCRs predominated at 160-218 and 743-854.

As to this clone: Its antigen is currently unknown.

CDR3 length: 14 residues. Trimming removed 1 base at V and 6 bases at J, with 14 bases between. CDR1 GTSNPN and CDR2 SVGIG come from the germline V gene (reference sequence). Using immunoSEQ multiplex PCR, the repertoire was profiled, and TCRdb retains in-frame clones only, with some absent. This repertoire shows 55,000 to 90,000 clones, roughly four fifths found once; its top ten account for under 6.5%. This clonotype was obtained from an adult in good health. The chain has TRBV30 and TRBJ2-3; possible D gene TRBD2, 6 bases. This specimen consisted of peripheral blood, obtained on day 0 of AZD1222 vaccination. CDR3 DNA sequence: TGTGCCTGGAGTGCCTCCAATCTAGCGGATACGCAGTATTTT. It translates to CAWSASNLADTQYF.